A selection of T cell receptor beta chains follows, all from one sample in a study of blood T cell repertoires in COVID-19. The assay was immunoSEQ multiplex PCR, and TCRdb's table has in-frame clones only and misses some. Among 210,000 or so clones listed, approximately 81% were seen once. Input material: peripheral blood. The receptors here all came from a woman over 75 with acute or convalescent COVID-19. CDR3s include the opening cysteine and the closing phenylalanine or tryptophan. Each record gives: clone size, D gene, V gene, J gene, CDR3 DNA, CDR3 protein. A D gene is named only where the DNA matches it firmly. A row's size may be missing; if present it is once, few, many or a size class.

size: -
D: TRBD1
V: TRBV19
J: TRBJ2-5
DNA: TGTGCCAGTAGTACGACAGGGCAAGAGACCCAGTACTTC
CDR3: CASSTTGQETQYF

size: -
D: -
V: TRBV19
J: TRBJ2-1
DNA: TGTGCCACTCAGCGGGCCCCCTACAATGAGCAGTTCTTC
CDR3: CATQRAPYNEQFF

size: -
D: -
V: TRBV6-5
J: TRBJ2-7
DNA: TGTGCCAGCAGTCAGACCAGGGTTGCCGAGCAGTACTTC
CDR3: CASSQTRVAEQYF

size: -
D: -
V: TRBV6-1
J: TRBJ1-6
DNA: TGTGCCAGCAGTGAACACGACATGGTTTCACCCCTCCACTTT
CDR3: CASSEHDMVSPLHF

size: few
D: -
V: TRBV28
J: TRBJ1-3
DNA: TGTGCCAGCAGTGTAAGGACAGCTCCTGGAAACACCATATATTTT
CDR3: CASSVRTAPGNTIYF

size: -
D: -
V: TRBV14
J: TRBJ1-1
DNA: TGTGCCAGCAGCCAAGAAACCAGGATAAGTGAAGCTTTCTTT
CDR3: CASSQETRISEAFF

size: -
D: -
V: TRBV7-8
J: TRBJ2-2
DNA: TGTGCCAGCAGCCCGGAGGGGACTTATGCAAATTTTAGGGAGCTGTTTTTT
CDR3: CASSPEGTYANFRELFF

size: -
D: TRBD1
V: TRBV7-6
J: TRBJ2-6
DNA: TGTGCCAGCAGCGGGGACAGAAGCTCTGGGGCCAACGTCCTGACTTTC
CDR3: CASSGDRSSGANVLTF

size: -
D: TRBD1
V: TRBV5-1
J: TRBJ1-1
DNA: TGCGCCAGCAGCTTCGGGACAGGGGGTGAAGCTTTCTTT
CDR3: CASSFGTGGEAFF

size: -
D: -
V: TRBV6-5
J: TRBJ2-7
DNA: TGTGCCAGCAGTAGAGCAGGGTACAACTACGAGCAGTACTTC
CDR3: CASSRAGYNYEQYF

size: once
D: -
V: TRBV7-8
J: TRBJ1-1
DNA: TGTGCCAGCAGCCGATCCGTTACAGGGATGAACACTGAAGCTTTCTTT
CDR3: CASSRSVTGMNTEAFF

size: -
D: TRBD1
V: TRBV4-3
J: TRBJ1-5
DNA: TGCGCCAGCAGCCAGGGAACAGGGGGTTTTCAGCCCCAGCATTTT
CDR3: CASSQGTGGFQPQHF

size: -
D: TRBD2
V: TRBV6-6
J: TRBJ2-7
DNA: TGTGCCAGCAGTATAGCGGGGAGGGGCTACGAGCAGTACTTC
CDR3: CASSIAGRGYEQYF

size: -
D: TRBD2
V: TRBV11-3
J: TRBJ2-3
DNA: TGTGCCAGCAGCATCCTAGCGGGGGGAAACACAGATACGCAGTATTTT
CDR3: CASSILAGGNTDTQYF